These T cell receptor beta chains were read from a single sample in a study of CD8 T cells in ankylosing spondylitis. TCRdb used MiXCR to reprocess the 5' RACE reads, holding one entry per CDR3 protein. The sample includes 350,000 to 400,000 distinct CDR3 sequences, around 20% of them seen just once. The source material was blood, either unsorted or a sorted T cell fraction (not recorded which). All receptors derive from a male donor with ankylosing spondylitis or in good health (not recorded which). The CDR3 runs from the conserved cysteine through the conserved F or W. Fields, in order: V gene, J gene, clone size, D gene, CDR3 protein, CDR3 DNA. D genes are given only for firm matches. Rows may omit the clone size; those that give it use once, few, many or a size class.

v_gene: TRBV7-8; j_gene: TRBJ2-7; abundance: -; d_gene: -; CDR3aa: CASTLGGEIDEQYF; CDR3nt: TGTGCCAGCACCCTCGGGGGCGAAATAGACGAGCAGTACTTC
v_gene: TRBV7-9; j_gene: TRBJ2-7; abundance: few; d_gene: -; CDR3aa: CASSSWDTTYEQYF; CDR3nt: TGTGCCAGCAGTTCGTGGGACACAACCTACGAGCAGTACTTC
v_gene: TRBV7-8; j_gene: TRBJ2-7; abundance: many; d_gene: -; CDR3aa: CASSFSGDSYEQYF; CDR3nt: TGTGCCAGCAGCTTTTCCGGGGATTCATACGAGCAGTACTTC
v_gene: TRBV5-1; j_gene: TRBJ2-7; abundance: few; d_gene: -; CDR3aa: CASSWGTQYSYEQYF; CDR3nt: TGCGCCAGCAGCTGGGGGACACAATACTCCTACGAGCAGTACTTC
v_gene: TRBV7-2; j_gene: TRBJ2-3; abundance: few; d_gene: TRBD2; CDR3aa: CASSPEGSGGALDTQYF; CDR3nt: TGTGCCAGCAGCCCCGAGGGGAGCGGGGGGGCCTTAGATACGCAGTATTTT
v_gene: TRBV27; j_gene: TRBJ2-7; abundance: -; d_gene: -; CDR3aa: CASRVGLSSYEQYF; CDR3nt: TGTGCCAGCAGGGTGGGACTGAGCTCCTACGAGCAGTACTTC
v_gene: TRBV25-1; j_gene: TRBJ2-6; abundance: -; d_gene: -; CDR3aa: CASSEAGLSGANVLTF; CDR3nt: TGTGCCAGCAGTGAGGCAGGCCTCTCTGGGGCCAACGTCCTGACTTTC
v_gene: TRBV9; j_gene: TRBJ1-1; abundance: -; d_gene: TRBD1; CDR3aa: CASSVGGTGFSGTEAFF; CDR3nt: TGTGCCAGCAGCGTAGGTGGGACAGGGTTTTCAGGAACTGAAGCTTTCTTT
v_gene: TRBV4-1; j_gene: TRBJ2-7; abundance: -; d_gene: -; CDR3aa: CASSQGELYEQYF; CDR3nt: TGCGCCAGCAGCCAAGGGGAACTCTACGAGCAGTACTTC
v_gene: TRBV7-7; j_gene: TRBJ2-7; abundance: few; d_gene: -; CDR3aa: CASSPGRGQHYEQYF; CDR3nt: TGTGCTAGCAGCCCGGGGAGGGGACAACACTACGAGCAGTACTTC